A single sample is the source of the 22 T cell receptor beta chains below, sequenced in a study of CD8+ T cells in alopecia areata. RNA was extracted and reverse transcribed into cDNA as the sequencing template. Assay: immunoSEQ multiplex PCR; the TCRdb copy retains only in-frame clones and omits some. In the table there are 100,000 to 150,000 clones, approximately 47% of which are singletons. The sequenced material came from NKG2D-low CD8+ T cells sorted from blood. The receptors were sampled from a human donor with alopecia areata.

This chain uses TRBV27 with TRBJ2-5; the match to TRBD2 covers 9 bases. The V gene end was trimmed by 7 bases and the J gene end by 1 base; junction bases not matched to a gene: 7. This CDR3 has 15 amino acids. The germline V gene has CDR1 MNHEY and CDR2 SMNVEV (reference sequence). The CDR3 region has the DNA TGTGCCAGCACCCGTAGCGGGGGCCTCCAAGAGACCCAGTACTTC. This sequence encodes CASTRSGGLQETQYF.

The chain recombines TRBV27 with TRBJ2-5; D uncertain. The CDR3 consists of 13 residues. The germline V gene encodes CDR1 MNHEY and CDR2 SMNVEV (reference sequence). The V gene lost 3 bases and the J gene lost 1 base, with 6 bases spanning the gap. DNA of the CDR3: TGTGCCAGCAGTTTCGGAGTCCAAGAGACCCAGTACTTC. Encoded protein: CASSFGVQETQYF.

This clone was seen a few times. The gene calls are TRBV4-3 and TRBJ2-7; D perhaps matches TRBD1 (5 bases). This CDR3 region has 14 residues. Trimming took off 2 bases at V and 3 bases at J, with 11 bases between the two ends. Germline V gives CDR1 LGHNA, CDR2 YSLEER. The CDR3 sequence: CASSQIGRGYEQYF. As DNA, the CDR3 is TGCGCCAGCAGCCAAATTGGAAGGGGCTACGAGCAGTACTTC.

This clone was seen a handful of times. The chain couples TRBV5-6 to TRBJ2-1; tentatively, D is TRBD2 (6 bases). Germline V CDR1 and CDR2: SGHDT, YYEEEE. The CDR3 is made up of 17 amino acids. V was cut by 0 bases and J by 5 bases, with 18 bases left in between. The CDR3 spells CASSLEGAGWGDNEQFF. CDR3 in DNA: TGTGCCAGCAGCTTGGAAGGGGCGGGATGGGGTGACAATGAGCAGTTCTTC.

Here the CDR3 DNA reads TGCAGCACCGAAACCGGGACCACCCTTGAGACCCAGTACTTC. It translates to CSTETGTTLETQYF. The chain is built from TRBV29-1 and TRBJ2-5; D may be TRBD1 or TRBD2 (5 bases each). CDR3 length equals 14 residues. CDR1 and CDR2 (germline): SQVTM, ANQGSEA. Trimming pared 8 bases from V and 5 bases from J, leaving 21 bases between.

This clone was observed a few times. The V call is TRBV30, the J call TRBJ2-7; D not resolved. V lost 2 bases, J lost 7 bases, and 12 bases lay in between. CDR3 length: 12 residues. Germline V CDR1 and CDR2: GTSNPN, SVGIG (reference sequence). This CDR3 is CAWSTGRREQYF. The CDR3 region has the DNA TGTGCCTGGAGTACCGGACGTAGAGAGCAGTACTTC. The variable domain in full, with the rest retrieved from reference TRBV30 and TRBJ2-7, is SQTIHQWPATLVQPVGSPLSLECTVEGTSNPNLYWYRQAAGRGLQLLFYSVGIGQISSEVPQNLSASRPQDRQFILSSKKLLLSDSGFYLCAWSTGRREQYFGPGTRLTVT.

The chain has TRBV29-1 and TRBJ2-3, with D unclear. Trimming cost V 7 bases and J 0 bases, with 11 bases left between them. Germline assignment: CDR1 SQVTM and CDR2 ANQGSEA. CDR3 length: 13 amino acids. The CDR3 DNA reads as TGCAGCGCTCTGGGAACTAGCACAGATACGCAGTATTTT. This gives the protein CSALGTSTDTQYF.

This clone was observed a few times. This chain links TRBV7-9 with TRBJ2-1; no clear D. Germline values: CDR1 SEHNR, CDR2 FQNEAQ (reference sequence). The V end was cut by 5 bases, the J end by 10 bases, with 21 bases between. The CDR3 runs 15 residues. The CDR3 protein is CASSPPKAKNEEQFF. CDR3 in DNA: TGTGCCAGCAGCCCCCCGAAAGCCAAGAATGAAGAGCAGTTCTTC.

This rearrangement joins TRBV7-9 to TRBJ2-7; either TRBD1 or TRBD2 may supply D (5 bases each). The CDR3 covers 16 residues. V lost 5 bases and J lost 2, with 19 bases in between. Germline V lookup: CDR1 SEHNR, CDR2 FQNEAQ (reference sequence). CDR3 protein: CASSLAWEGDPYEQYF. In nucleotides, the CDR3 is TGTGCCAGCAGCCTCGCTTGGGAAGGGGACCCCTACGAGCAGTACTTC.

V gene TRBV6-1 combines with J gene TRBJ1-2; unclear D gene. Germline loops: CDR1 MNHNS, CDR2 SASEGT. CDR3 length: 11 residues. V was pared by 11 bases and J by 4 bases, with 11 bases between. CDR3 amino acids: CAVKGIYGYTF. DNA for the CDR3: TGTGCCGTCAAAGGGATCTATGGCTACACCTTC.

This clone was found a few times. The V call is TRBV30, the J call TRBJ2-1; 8 bases fit TRBD1. Germline assignment: CDR1 GTSNPN and CDR2 SVGIG (reference sequence). This CDR3 spans 15 amino acids. V was pared by 0 bases and J by 2 bases, with 3 bases of the junction left unmatched. The CDR3 DNA reads TGTGCCTGGAGTGTTCCGACAGGGGCCTACAATGAGCAGTTCTTC. Translating gives CAWSVPTGAYNEQFF.

This chain connects TRBV6-5 to TRBJ2-5; 10 bases fit TRBD2. This CDR3 contains 14 residues. V lost 0 bases to trimming and J lost 5 bases; unmatched junction nucleotides: 0. Germline lookup yields CDR1 MNHEY and CDR2 SVGAGI. The CDR3 spells CASSYSTSGETQYF. The CDR3 DNA sequence: TGTGCCAGCAGTTACTCGACTAGCGGGGAGACCCAGTACTTC.

The sample holds a few counts of this clone. The chain recombines TRBV29-1 with TRBJ2-3, with D perhaps matching TRBD2 (6 bases). V was trimmed by 4 bases and J by 6 bases, leaving 11 bases between them. The CDR3 totals 12 residues. Germline CDR1 is SQVTM and CDR2 is ANQGSEA. This CDR3 is CSVVPREDTQYF. The CDR3 coding sequence is TGCAGCGTTGTCCCCCGGGAGGATACGCAGTATTTT.

J is TRBJ2-3 and V is TRBV27; the D gene could be TRBD1 or TRBD2 (6 bases each). Deletions cut 5 bases from V and 6 bases from J, with 12 bases between. The CDR3 length is 13 residues. Germline CDR1 reads MNHEY; CDR2 reads SMNVEV (reference sequence). This CDR3 is CASSRLGGDTQYF. CDR3 DNA: TGTGCCAGCAGTCGACTAGGGGGTGATACGCAGTATTTT.

The table lists this clone with a few counts. The chain recombines TRBV29-1 with TRBJ1-1, with a tentative D call TRBD1 (5 bases). Germline loops: CDR1 SQVTM, CDR2 ANQGSEA. This CDR3 contains 13 residues. Trimming pared 2 bases from V and 6 bases from J, leaving 13 bases between. CDR3 sequence (DNA): TGCAGCGTTGAATCGTTGGGGGTCGCTGAAGCTTTCTTT. This sequence encodes CSVESLGVAEAFF.

V usage is TRBV29-1 and J usage is TRBJ2-2, with TRBD2 matching 10 bases. This CDR3 comprises 15 residues. Germline CDR1 SQVTM, CDR2 ANQGSEA. The junction had 8 bases not matched to a gene; V was cut back by 5 bases and J by 5 bases. CDR3 amino acids: CSVLPLAGVTGELFF. The CDR3 DNA sequence: TGCAGCGTTCTCCCGCTAGCGGGAGTTACCGGGGAGCTGTTTTTT.

This chain connects TRBV27 to TRBJ2-4, with 9 bases lining up with TRBD2. J gave up 5 bases and V 4 bases, and 6 bases lay outside the gene matches. The CDR3 runs to 15 residues. Germline-derived CDR1 and CDR2 are MNHEY and SMNVEV (reference sequence). Here the CDR3 reads CASSSPQRGENIQYF. CDR3 sequence (DNA): TGTGCCAGCAGTTCCCCACAGCGGGGGGAAAACATTCAGTACTTC.

V usage is TRBV4-1 and J usage is TRBJ2-5; D possibly corresponds to TRBD2 (6 bases). The ends were cut back, 0 bases at V and 0 bases at J, with 20 bases in the middle. From germline, CDR1 is MGHRA and CDR2 YSYEKL. The CDR3 sequence is 19 residues long. CDR3 in DNA: TGCGCCAGCAGCCAAGATCTGTTCGGTAGCGGAGAGTACCAAGAGACCCAGTACTTC. Its translation: CASSQDLFGSGEYQETQYF.

The chain has TRBV23-1 and TRBJ1-4, with TRBD1 as a possible D gene (5 bases). TRBV23-1 is filed as an ORF, its function uncertain. The V end lost 7 bases, the J end lost 5 bases, and 14 bases lay between the germline ends. CDR3 length equals 14 residues. CDR3 in amino acids: CASTDGHRNEKLFF. The CDR3, as DNA: TGCGCCAGCACCGACGGACACCGAAATGAAAAACTGTTTTTT.

This chain uses TRBV29-1 with TRBJ2-1, with a tentative D call TRBD1 (5 bases). V gave up 2 bases and J gave up 0 bases, with 11 bases separating them. Germline V gene data show CDR1 as SQVTM and CDR2 as ANQGSEA. CDR3 length: 15 residues. CDR3 DNA sequence: TGCAGCGTTGAACCGACAGTGAGCTCCTACAATGAGCAGTTCTTC. This codes for CSVEPTVSSYNEQFF.

The chain joins TRBV29-1 to TRBJ2-3, with D uncertain. Germline V gene data show CDR1 as SQVTM and CDR2 as ANQGSEA. V was shortened by 7 bases and J by 0 bases, with 11 bases between the two germline ends. This CDR3 spans 13 amino acids. For the CDR3, the DNA is TGCAGCGGCAAGGAAAGTAGCACAGATACGCAGTATTTT. It translates to CSGKESSTDTQYF.

This clone was counted only a few times. The chain has TRBV11-2 and TRBJ2-3; 12 positions match TRBD2. Germline loops: CDR1 SGHAT, CDR2 FQNNGV. The CDR3 extends over 18 amino acids. V gave up 1 base and J gave up 4 bases; unmatched junction bases: 9. The CDR3 DNA sequence: TGTGCCAGCAGCTTAGGGCAGACTAGCGGGGGAGGACCAGATACGCAGTATTTT. The encoded protein is CASSLGQTSGGGPDTQYF.